This TCR beta chain was observed in a study of human T cells and chemical hapten exposure. This clonotype was seen many times. Its antigen is undetermined. In germline, CDR1 is SGHRS, CDR2 YFSETQ. The CDR3 contains 15 residues. V gave up 4 bases and J gave up 5 bases; unmatched junction bases: 5. Time point: patch test 3, about 24 weeks after DPC sensitization. The treatment was: therapeutic diphenylcyclopropenone sensitization with weekly scalp DPC. Notes on the study in general: Expanded TCRs produced significantly more large CDR3 similarity clusters than controls did. After DPC sensitization, TCRs above 1 in 1000 frequency showed no change.

TCRdb itself ran the RACE reads through MiXCR, one entry per CDR3 protein. The sample lists more than 100,000 distinct CDR3 sequences; around 11% were seen once. Sample: whole blood, taken in connection with sensitization to the hapten diphenylcyclopropenone (DPC). This receptor was obtained from a woman aged 45-60 years with alopecia areata. Some clones in this sample may be carry-over from other donors' samples. The V and J genes are TRBV5-1 and TRBJ2-5; 13 nucleotides agree with TRBD2. CDR3 loop: CASSPGTSGVETQYF. The CDR3 DNA reads as TGCGCCAGCAGCCCCGGGACTAGCGGGGTGGAGACCCAGTACTTC.